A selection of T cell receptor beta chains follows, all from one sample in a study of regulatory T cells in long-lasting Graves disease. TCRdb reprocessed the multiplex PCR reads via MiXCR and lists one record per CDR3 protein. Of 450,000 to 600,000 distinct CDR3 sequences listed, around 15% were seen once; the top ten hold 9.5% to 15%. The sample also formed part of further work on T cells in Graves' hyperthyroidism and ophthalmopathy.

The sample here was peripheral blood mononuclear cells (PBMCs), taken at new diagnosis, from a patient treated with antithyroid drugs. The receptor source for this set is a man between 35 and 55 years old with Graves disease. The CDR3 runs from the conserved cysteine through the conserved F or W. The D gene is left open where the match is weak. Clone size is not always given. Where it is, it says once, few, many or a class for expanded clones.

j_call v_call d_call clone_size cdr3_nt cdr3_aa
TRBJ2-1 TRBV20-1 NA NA TGCAGTGCTAGATCTGGATTGAACAATGAGCAGTTCTTC CSARSGLNNEQFF
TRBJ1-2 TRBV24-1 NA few TGTGCCACCAGTGATCCCGCGGGGGGGGGCGGCTATGGCTACACCTTC CATSDPAGGGGYGYTF
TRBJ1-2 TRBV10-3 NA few TGTGCCATCAACGTCGCCTATGGCTACACCTTC CAINVAYGYTF
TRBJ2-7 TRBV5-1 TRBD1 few TGCGCCAGCAGTATCCAGGGGGCCGGTTACGAGCAGTACTTC CASSIQGAGYEQYF
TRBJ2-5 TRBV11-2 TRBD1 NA TGTGCCAGCAGCTCTACCCGACAGGGTGGAGCCCAGTACTTC CASSSTRQGGAQYF
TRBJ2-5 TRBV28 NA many TGTGCCAGCAGTCTGCTGGGGGGAGAAGAGACCCAGTACTTC CASSLLGGEETQYF
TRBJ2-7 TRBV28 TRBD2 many TGTGCCAGCGAACTAGCGGGGTTCTCCTACGAGCAGTACTTC CASELAGFSYEQYF
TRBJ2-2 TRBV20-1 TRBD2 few TGCAGTGCTAGCAACCTCGGGACTAGCATCACCGGGGAGCTGTTTTTT CSASNLGTSITGELFF
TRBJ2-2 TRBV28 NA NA TGTGCCAGCAGTTTATCTCGGGGTTTCTCCGGGGAGCTGTTTTTT CASSLSRGFSGELFF
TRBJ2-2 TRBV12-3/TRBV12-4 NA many TGTGCCAGCAGGACCCCCGGTAGCACCGGGGAGCTGTTTTTT CASRTPGSTGELFF
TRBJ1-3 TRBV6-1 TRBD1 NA TGTGCCAGCAGTCAGGGACAGGGTGGAAACACCATATATTTT CASSQGQGGNTIYF
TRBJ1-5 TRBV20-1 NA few TGCAGTGCTAGAGATTGGACAAAGCATAGCAATCAGCCCCAGCATTTT CSARDWTKHSNQPQHF
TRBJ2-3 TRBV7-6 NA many TGTGCCAGCAGCTTAGCCTCTAGCGTGAGCACAGATACGCAGTATTTT CASSLASSVSTDTQYF
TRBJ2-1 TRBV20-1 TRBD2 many TGCAGTGCTAGGCCCCTCGCCCTAGCGGGAGTCTACAATGAGCAGTTCTTC CSARPLALAGVYNEQFF
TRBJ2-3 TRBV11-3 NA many TGTGCCAGCAGCTGGGGACGGGTTAGCACAGATACGCAGTATTTT CASSWGRVSTDTQYF
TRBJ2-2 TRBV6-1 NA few TGTGCCACCCGACAGGGTGGAGTAGCGGCTAACACCGGGGAGCTGTTTTTT CATRQGGVAANTGELFF
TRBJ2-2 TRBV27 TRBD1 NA TGTGCCAGCAGTTTATTAGGGGGCGGCACCGGGGAGCTGTTTTTT CASSLLGGGTGELFF
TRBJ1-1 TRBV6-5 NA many TGTGCCAGCAGTTACTCGAAGGTAGGGGGGCCGAACACTGAAGCTTTCTTT CASSYSKVGGPNTEAFF
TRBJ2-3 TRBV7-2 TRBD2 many TGTGCCAGCAGCCCCTTAGCGGGAGGGAGCACAGATACGCAGTATTTT CASSPLAGGSTDTQYF
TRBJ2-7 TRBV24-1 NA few TGTGCCACCAGTGATGCGGGGACCTACGAGCAGTACTTC CATSDAGTYEQYF
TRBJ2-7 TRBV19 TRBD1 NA TGTGCCAGTGCCGACAGGGGAGGACGCGAGCAGTACTTC CASADRGGREQYF
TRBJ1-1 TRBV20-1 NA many TGCAGTGCTAGAAGCGGGAACACTGAAGCTTTCTTT CSARSGNTEAFF
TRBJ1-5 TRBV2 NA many TGTGCCAGCAGGCAACGAGAAATGGGTACTGATCAGCCCCAGCATTTT CASRQREMGTDQPQHF
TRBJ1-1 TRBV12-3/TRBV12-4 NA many TGTGCCAGCAGTCCTCCACAGGGTATATACACTGAAGCTTTCTTT CASSPPQGIYTEAFF
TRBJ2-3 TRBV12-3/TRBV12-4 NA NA TGTGCCAGCAGTGTCCGGGGTGATACGCAGTATTTT CASSVRGDTQYF
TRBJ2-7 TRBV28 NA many TGTGCCACCGGACAAATTGATACCTACGAGCAGTACTTC CATGQIDTYEQYF
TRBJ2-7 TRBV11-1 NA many TGTGCCAGCAGCACCAGCCCCTGGGGAGACGAGCAGTACTTC CASSTSPWGDEQYF
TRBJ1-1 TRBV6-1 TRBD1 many TGTGCCAGCAAAAAGCTTAGACAGGGGAGCACTGAAGCTTTCTTT CASKKLRQGSTEAFF
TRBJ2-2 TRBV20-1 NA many TGCAGTGCCAGGGCTAGGCCAGGGTGGACCGGGGAGCTGTTTTTT CSARARPGWTGELFF
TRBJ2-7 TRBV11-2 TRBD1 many TGTGCCAGCAGCCTCGGGACAGGGCACGACGAGCAGTACTTC CASSLGTGHDEQYF
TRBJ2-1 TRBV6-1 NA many TGTGCCAGCAGTGAACTAGCTTGGAGTGAGCAGTTCTTC CASSELAWSEQFF
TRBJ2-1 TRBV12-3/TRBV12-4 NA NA TGTGCCAGCAGCCTGCGGGCGGGGATGCTCGTCAATGAGCAGTTCTTC CASSLRAGMLVNEQFF
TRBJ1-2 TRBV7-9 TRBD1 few TGTGCCAGCAGCTTAACAGGGTTTCGACAGGGGGCTTTCTATGGCTACACCTTC CASSLTGFRQGAFYGYTF
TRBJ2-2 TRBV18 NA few TGTGCCAGCTCACCATGGGCGGGACCGAACACCGGGGAGCTGTTTTTT CASSPWAGPNTGELFF
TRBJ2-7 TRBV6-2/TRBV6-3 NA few TGTGCCAGCAGCCACAGGGGGGGCCACGAGCAGTACTTC CASSHRGGHEQYF
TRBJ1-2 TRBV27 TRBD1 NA TGTGCCAGCATGCGGGGACAGATCTACACCTTC CASMRGQIYTF
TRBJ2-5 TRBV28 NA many TGTGCCAGCACGTTAGAAGAGACCCAGTACTTC CASTLEETQYF
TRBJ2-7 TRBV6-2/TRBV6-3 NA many TGTGCCAGCACCCCATGGGACGGGGGCTCCTACGAGCAGTACTTC CASTPWDGGSYEQYF
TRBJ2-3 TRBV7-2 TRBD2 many TGTGCCAGCAGTCATAGCGGGAGCCCTGATACGCAGTATTTT CASSHSGSPDTQYF
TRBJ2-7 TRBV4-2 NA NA TGTGCCAGCAGCCAAGACGCCGGGGGCCAACTCTCCTACGAGCAGTACTTC CASSQDAGGQLSYEQYF
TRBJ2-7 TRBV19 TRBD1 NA TGTGCCAGTAGTACTTCAGGGGGCGACGAGCAGTACTTC CASSTSGGDEQYF
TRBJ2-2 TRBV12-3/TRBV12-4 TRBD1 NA TGTGCCAGCAACAGGGGACAGCTGAACACCGGGGAGCTGTTTTTT CASNRGQLNTGELFF
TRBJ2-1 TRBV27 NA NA TGTGCCAGCAGCCGTTTGGGGAGCGGAACCTACAATGAGCAGTTCTTC CASSRLGSGTYNEQFF
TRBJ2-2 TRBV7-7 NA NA TGTGCTAGCAGCTTAGAACTAACACCCGGGGAGCTGTTTTTT CASSLELTPGELFF
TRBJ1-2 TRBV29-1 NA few TGCAGCGTTGAAGGGGCGCAAGACTATGGCTACACCTTC CSVEGAQDYGYTF
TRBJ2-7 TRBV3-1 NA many TGTGCCAGCAGCCCTAGGGGAGGCCGCTCCTACGAGCAGTACTTC CASSPRGGRSYEQYF
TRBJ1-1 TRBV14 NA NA TGTGCCAGCAGCCAGGGACTCAGAGGGCTGAACACTGAAGCTTTCTTT CASSQGLRGLNTEAFF
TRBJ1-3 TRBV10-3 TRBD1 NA TGTGCCATCAAAGGGACAGGGGGAACTGGAAACACCATATATTTT CAIKGTGGTGNTIYF
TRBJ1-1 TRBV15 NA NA TGTGCCACCAGCAGCAGAGAGGGGACTGAAGCTTTCTTT CATSSREGTEAFF
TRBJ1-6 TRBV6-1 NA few TGTGCCAGCAGCGACCGTTTAGATGGGAGCTCCTATAATTCACCCCTCCACTTT CASSDRLDGSSYNSPLHF
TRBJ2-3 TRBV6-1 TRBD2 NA TGTGCCAGCAGTGGGCAGACTAGCGGTACAGATACGCAGTATTTT CASSGQTSGTDTQYF
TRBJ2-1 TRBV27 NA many TGTGCCAGCAGTTTATGGTCGGGGGACGAGGTATTC CASSLWSGDEVF
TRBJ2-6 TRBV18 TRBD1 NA TGTGCCAGCTCATTAGGACAGGACGCGGGCCTGACTTTC CASSLGQDAGLTF
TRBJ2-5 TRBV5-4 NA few TGTGCCAGCATGTGGGAGCCCCTGGAGACCCAGTACTTC CASMWEPLETQYF
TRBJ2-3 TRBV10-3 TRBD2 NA TGTGCCACCGGGGTAAAGCGGGAGACGAGAACAGATACGCAGTATTTT CATGVKRETRTDTQYF